Detailed here is one TCR beta chain. Its target is not known. In the PCR, 60 Vbeta and 13 Jbeta primers were used. The data were produced by immunoSEQ multiplex PCR, yet TCRdb's version contains in-frame clones alone and is incomplete. The profile shows some 150,000 clones, roughly 79% of them singletons. The data originate from a study of cytomegalovirus exposure and HLA in healthy donors. Study summary: The early release's HLA-typed donors yielded roughly 85 million unique TCRs.

Study results and caveats: A later analysis linked a missense variant in DCLRE1C to the trimming of TCR beta V and J genes. Immune exposure information available was restricted to CMV serostatus. Per a later analysis, about 15,000 TCR beta sequences showed association with HLA alleles at 0.05 false discovery rate.

Germline values: CDR1 MNHNS, CDR2 SASEGT. V was clipped by 3 bases and J by 4 bases; unmatched bases: 7. This CDR3 spans 15 amino acids. Sequencing was carried out using PBMCs. The receptor was isolated from a woman in her fifties or sixties in good health and CMV-seronegative. The gene calls are TRBV6-1 and TRBJ2-7; TRBD1 matches at 9 bases. CDR3 DNA: TGTGCCAGCAGTGATCTCGGACAGGGGAGGTACGAGCAGTACTTC. Its translation is CASSDLGQGRYEQYF.